The present T cell receptor beta chain was sequenced within a study of cytomegalovirus exposure and HLA in healthy donors. Germline V gene data show CDR1 as LNHDA and CDR2 as SQIVND (reference sequence). There are 15 residues in the CDR3. Losses at the gene ends were 7 bases for V and 7 bases for J; bases not matched to a gene: 13. Primers for the PCR totalled 60 Vbeta and 13 Jbeta. Under the authors' procedure: About 10 million shared chains were among the approximately 87 million unique TCR beta chains that a later analysis counted. Using immunoSEQ multiplex PCR, the repertoire was profiled, and TCRdb retains in-frame clones only, with some absent. V and J calls and clone size are as listed in that table; D and trimming were resolved from the DNA. The data hold more than 110,000 clones, with more than 7.5% observed a single time.

Material: PBMCs. The sequence was obtained from a man aged 45-60 years in good health and CMV-seronegative. V and J are TRBV19 and TRBJ1-5; 7 positions match TRBD1. The CDR3 nucleotides are TGTGCCAGTACTCAGAGTTGGACAGGTCGCCAGCCCCAGCATTTT. Its protein product is CASTQSWTGRQPQHF.